This passage covers 9 T cell receptor beta chains from one sample sequenced in a study of monozygotic twins with inflammatory bowel disease. For each CDR3 protein, TCRdb gives one entry from its re-call of the 5' RACE reads, without DNA. Listed are 200,000 to 250,000 distinct CDR3 sequences; 7.5% to 9.5% falls within the top ten. Sequencing was done on a sample of blood. The receptors come from a human donor with ulcerative colitis or Crohn's disease, or a healthy co-twin of an affected twin (not recorded which).

J is TRBJ2-3 and V is TRBV5-1; there is no DNA to check the TCRdb D call of TRBD2. The CDR3 is made up of 16 amino acids. The germline V gene has CDR1 SGHRS and CDR2 YFSETQ. The CDR3: CASSGESLAVADTQYF. The full variable domain, in which reference TRBV5-1 and TRBJ2-3 provide the parts outside the CDR3, is KAGVTQTPRYLIKTRGQQVTLSCSPISGHRSVSWYQQTPGQGLQFLFEYFSETQRNKGNFPGRFSGRQFSNSRSEMNVSTLELGDSALYLCASSGESLAVADTQYFGPGTRLTVL.

The chain's CDR3 is CASSLRGLIVDTQYF. The chain combines TRBV27 with TRBJ2-3; TCRdb proposes TRBD2, but this gene call is untestable without DNA. Germline V gene sequence: CDR1 MNHEY, CDR2 SMNVEV (reference sequence). The CDR3 contains 15 residues.

CDR3 region: CASSSTGKGNNEQFF. The chain couples TRBV5-4 to TRBJ2-1; absent DNA, TCRdb's TRBD1 call cannot be checked. The CDR3 consists of 15 residues. Germline V gene sequence: CDR1 SGHNT, CDR2 YYREEE (reference sequence). Supplemented by reference TRBV5-4 and TRBJ2-1, the full variable domain reads ETGVTQSPTHLIKTRGQQVTLRCSSQSGHNTVSWYQQALGQGPQFIFQYYREEENGRGNFPPRFSGLQFPNYSSELNVNALELDDSALYLCASSSTGKGNNEQFFGPGTRLTVL.

CDR3 residues: CASKPPGLGGNEQFF. The chain couples TRBV19 to TRBJ2-1; the TRBD2 assignment by TCRdb is unverifiable without DNA. The germline V gene has CDR1 LNHDA and CDR2 SQIVND (reference sequence). The CDR3 extends over 15 amino acids.

The CDR3 sequence is CASSPPQGSGELFF. The chain couples TRBV18 to TRBJ2-2; no DNA is available, so the TRBD1 call from TCRdb remains unchecked. CDR3 length equals 14 residues. The germline V gene has CDR1 KGHSH and CDR2 LQKENI.

This rearrangement joins TRBV7-2 to TRBJ2-3; TCRdb names TRBD1, which stays unverified in the absence of DNA. The CDR3 loop spans 15 amino acids. Per germline, CDR1 SGHTA and CDR2 FQGNSA. This CDR3 reads CASSTRQGPTDTQYF.

The gene calls are TRBV20-1 and TRBJ1-2. The CDR3 spans 14 residues. Germline lookup yields CDR1 DFQATT and CDR2 SNEGSKA (reference sequence). This CDR3 reads CSARDPKGSGGYTF.

This chain links TRBV6-2 or TRBV6-3 with TRBJ2-2; TCRdb's assignment of TRBD2 cannot be checked, as there is no DNA. Germline CDR1 is MNHEY and CDR2 is SVGEGT. The length of the CDR3 is 16 residues. CDR3 sequence: CASSLGLAANTGELFF.

The chain employs TRBV6-1 and TRBJ1-1; no DNA is available, so the TRBD1 call from TCRdb remains unchecked. There are 16 residues in the CDR3. Germline values: CDR1 MNHNS, CDR2 SASEGT. This chain's CDR3 is CASSIPITGVNTEAFF.